This TCR beta chain was obtained from a study of blood T cell repertoires in COVID-19. With regard to this clone: In the same sample, other DNA sequences code for this CDR3.

The CDR3 has 12 residues. V shed 6 bases, J shed 3 bases, and the junction held 2 bases outside the gene matches. Per germline, CDR1 KGHSH and CDR2 LQKENI. The method was immunoSEQ multiplex PCR; TCRdb's version includes in-frame clones alone and lacks a portion of them. Here the sample spans approximately 200,000 clones, about nine tenths being singletons. Specimen: PBMCs or T cells enriched from blood (not recorded which). This rearrangement joins TRBV18 to TRBJ2-7; 7 nucleotides match TRBD1. This receptor was taken from a man aged 30 to 45 who had recovered from COVID-19. The CDR3 protein is CASSRDSYEQYF. DNA for the CDR3: TGTGCCAGCTCTCGGGACAGCTACGAGCAGTACTTC.